The 5 T cell receptor beta chains listed next were all sequenced from one sample in a study of T cells after yellow fever vaccination. One entry per CDR3 protein, called by TCRdb with MiXCR from the 5' RACE reads. The repertoire holds some 200,000 distinct CDR3 sequences, with approximately 11% as singletons. The sample consisted of CD8+ T cells sorted from PBMCs, taken 15 days after the yellow fever booster vaccination. These TCRs come from a man between 18 and 29 years old who received the YFV17D yellow fever vaccine.

This clonotype was seen repeatedly, ten times or more. The chain employs TRBV7-9 and TRBJ2-5; 11 bases map to TRBD1. CDR1 SEHNR and CDR2 FQNEAQ come from the germline V gene (reference sequence). This CDR3 has 14 residues. The V segment lost 4 bases and the J segment 5 bases; nucleotides outside the gene matches: 3. DNA for the CDR3: TGTGCCAGCAGCTGGGACAGGGGGGAGGAGACCCAGTACTTC. This translates into CASSWDRGEETQYF.

This clonotype was observed a few times. The V call is TRBV7-2, the J call TRBJ2-1; unclear D gene. The CDR3 covers 13 residues. Germline V gene sequence: CDR1 SGHTA, CDR2 FQGNSA. V was pared by 5 bases and J by 12 bases, with 17 bases between. Written as DNA, the CDR3 is TGTGCCAGCAGCCCATCGGGCCTTGAAGGGCAGTTCTTC. As protein: CASSPSGLEGQFF.

The J gene is TRBJ2-7, the V gene TRBV5-1, with TRBD1 matching 8 bases. The length of the CDR3 is 15 residues. Germline trimming cut 4 bases from V and 3 bases from J; bases unmatched to any gene: 9. The germline V gene has CDR1 SGHRS and CDR2 YFSETQ. CDR3 amino acids: CASSPHRTGSYEQYF. CDR3 DNA: TGCGCCAGCAGCCCCCATCGGACAGGGAGCTACGAGCAGTACTTC. The full variable domain, with the rest looked up from reference TRBV5-1 and TRBJ2-7, is KAGVTQTPRYLIKTRGQQVTLSCSPISGHRSVSWYQQTPGQGLQFLFEYFSETQRNKGNFPGRFSGRQFSNSRSEMNVSTLELGDSALYLCASSPHRTGSYEQYFGPGTRLTVT.

This clonotype was counted at least ten times. The DNA for the CDR3 is TGTGCCAGCAGTACTCGGAGCGGGGGTTCAGCTGATACGCAGTATTTT. Its translation is CASSTRSGGSADTQYF. The chain combines TRBV6-6 with TRBJ2-3, with 8 bases aligning to TRBD2. The ends lost 5 bases at V and 6 bases at J; junction bases unmatched: 13. Per the germline V gene, CDR1 is MNHNY and CDR2 is SVGAGI (reference sequence). CDR3 length: 16 amino acids.

The chain has TRBV7-3 and TRBJ2-1; D is perhaps TRBD1 (6 bases). The CDR3 is 15 residues long. Trimming left V 5 bases short and J 5 bases short, with 16 bases between. Germline V lookup: CDR1 SGHTA, CDR2 FQGTGA. CDR3 residues: CASSPTGTGDNEQFF. The CDR3 DNA follows: TGTGCCAGCAGCCCGACAGGCACCGGGGACAATGAGCAGTTCTTC.